The clone carrying this T cell receptor (beta chain) qualifies as medium-sized. This entry comes from a study of immune characterization of retroperitoneal liposarcoma. TCRdb recomputed calls from the PCR reads with MiXCR, one row per CDR3 protein. Of some 15,000 distinct CDR3 sequences in the sample, about 50% were seen once. The origin of this receptor is a female donor with retroperitoneal liposarcoma. The sequenced material came from tumor tissue.

The DNA for the CDR3 is TGTGCCAGCAGTCACCGGGACGGGGACTACGAGCAGTACTTC. Protein sequence: CASSHRDGDYEQYF. The chain links TRBV6-1 to TRBJ2-1; D is possibly TRBD1 or TRBD2 (5 bases each). The J call may be in error: the DNA end matches TRBJ2-7 better. The length of the CDR3 is 14 residues. The germline V gene encodes CDR1 MNHNS and CDR2 SASEGT.